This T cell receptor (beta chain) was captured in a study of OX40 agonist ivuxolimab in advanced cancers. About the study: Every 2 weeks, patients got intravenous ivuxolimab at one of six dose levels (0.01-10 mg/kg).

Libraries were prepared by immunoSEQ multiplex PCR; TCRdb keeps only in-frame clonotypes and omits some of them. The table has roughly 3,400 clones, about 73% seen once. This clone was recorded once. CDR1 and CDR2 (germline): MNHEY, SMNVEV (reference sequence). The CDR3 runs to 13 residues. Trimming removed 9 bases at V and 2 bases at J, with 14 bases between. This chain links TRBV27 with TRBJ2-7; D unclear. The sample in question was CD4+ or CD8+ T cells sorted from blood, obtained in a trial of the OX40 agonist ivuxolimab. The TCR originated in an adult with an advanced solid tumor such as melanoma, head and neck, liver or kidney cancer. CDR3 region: CASRLALPYEQYF. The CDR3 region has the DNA TGTGCCAGTAGACTCGCCCTTCCCTACGAGCAGTACTTC.